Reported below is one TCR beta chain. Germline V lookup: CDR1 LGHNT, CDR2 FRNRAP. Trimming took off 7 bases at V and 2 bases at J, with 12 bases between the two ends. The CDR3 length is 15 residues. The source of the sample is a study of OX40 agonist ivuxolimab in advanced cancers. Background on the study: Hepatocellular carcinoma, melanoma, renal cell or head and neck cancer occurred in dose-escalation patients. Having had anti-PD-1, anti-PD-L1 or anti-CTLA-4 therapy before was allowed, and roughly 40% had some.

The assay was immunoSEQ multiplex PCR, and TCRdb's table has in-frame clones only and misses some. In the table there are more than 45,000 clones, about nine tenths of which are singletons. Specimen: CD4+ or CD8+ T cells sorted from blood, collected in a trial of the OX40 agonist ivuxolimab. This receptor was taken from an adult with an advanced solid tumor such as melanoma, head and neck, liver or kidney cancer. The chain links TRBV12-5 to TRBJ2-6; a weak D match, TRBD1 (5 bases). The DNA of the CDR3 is TGTGCTAGTGCCATCAGGGATACTGGGGCCAACGTCCTGACTTTC. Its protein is CASAIRDTGANVLTF.